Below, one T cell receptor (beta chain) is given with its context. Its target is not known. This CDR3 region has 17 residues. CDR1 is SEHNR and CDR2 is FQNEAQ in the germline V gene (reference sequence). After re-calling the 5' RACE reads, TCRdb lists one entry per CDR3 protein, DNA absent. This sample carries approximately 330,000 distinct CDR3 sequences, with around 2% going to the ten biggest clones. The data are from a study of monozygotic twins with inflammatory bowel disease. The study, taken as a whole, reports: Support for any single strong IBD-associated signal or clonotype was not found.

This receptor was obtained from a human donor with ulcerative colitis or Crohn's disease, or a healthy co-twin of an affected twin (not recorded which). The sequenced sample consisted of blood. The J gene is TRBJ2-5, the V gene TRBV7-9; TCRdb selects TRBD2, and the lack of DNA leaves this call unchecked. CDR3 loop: CASSLARLAGVEETQYF.